Listed here are 3 T cell receptor beta chains from one sample, sequenced in a study of blood T cell repertoires in COVID-19. TCRdb keeps only in-frame clones here, not all; method: immunoSEQ multiplex PCR. This sample has about 150,000 clones, with about four fifths found just once. The sequencing sample was made of peripheral blood. The receptor source for this set is a man between 65 and 79 years old who had recovered from COVID-19.

This chain joins TRBV29-1 and TRBJ1-1; 7 bases fit TRBD1. CDR1 SQVTM and CDR2 ANQGSEA come from the germline V gene. The CDR3 has 12 amino acids. V lost 4 bases, J lost 3 bases, and 2 bases stayed unmatched. The CDR3 sequence: CSVGQGHTEAFF. Here the CDR3 DNA reads TGCAGCGTTGGACAGGGCCACACTGAAGCTTTCTTT.

The chain couples TRBV12-5 to TRBJ2-3, with a weak D call TRBD2 (5 bases). The germline CDR1 and CDR2 sequences are LGHNT and FRNRAP. The V end lost 6 bases, the J end lost 4 bases, and 11 bases lay between the germline ends. There are 13 residues in the CDR3. CDR3 loop: CASGTGISDTQYF. CDR3 coding DNA: TGTGCTAGTGGCACGGGGATCTCAGATACGCAGTATTTT.

This clone was seen only once. The chain employs TRBV10-3 and TRBJ2-4; the match to TRBD2 covers 15 bases. The germline V gene encodes CDR1 ENHRY and CDR2 SYGVKD. CDR3 length: 19 residues. After removal of 5 bases from V and 0 bases from J, the junction contained 8 bases not matched to a gene. CDR3 in DNA: TGTGCCATCAGTAGGGGACTAGCGGGAGGTTCTCTAGCCAAAAACATTCAGTACTTC. This translates into CAISRGLAGGSLAKNIQYF.